The 18 T cell receptor beta chains presented below share a single source sample, sequenced in a study of shared clonotypes between healthy human individuals. CD8 cells regarded as naive lacked CD45RO, were positively chosen for CCR7, and omitted terminally differentiated effector memory CD45RA+ cells. The protocol was immunoSEQ multiplex PCR, while the TCRdb copy is restricted to in-frame clones and leaves out a portion. The data contain around 2.1 million clones, 90% to 95% of them singletons. Sequencing was carried out using naive CD8+ T cells from PBMCs. All receptors derive from a man between 18 and 35 years old in good health. Some clones in this sample may be carry-over from other donors' samples.

The chain is built from TRBV2 and TRBJ1-4; the match to TRBD1 covers 9 bases. The V gene end was trimmed by 2 bases and the J gene end by 8 bases; junction bases not matched to a gene: 6. The CDR3 spans 15 residues. The germline V gene has CDR1 SNHLY and CDR2 FYNNEI. The CDR3, as DNA: TGTGCCAGCAGTGAAAAGGGACAGGGAAGAGAAAAACTGTTTTTT. As protein: CASSEKGQGREKLFF.

This sequence joins TRBV9 and TRBJ2-7; TRBD2 agrees at 10 bases. The CDR3 contains 16 residues. The ends lost 3 bases at V and 2 bases at J; junction bases unmatched: 8. CDR1 is SGDLS, CDR2 YYNGEE, per germline. CDR3 in amino acids: CASSASGRAGTYEQYF. In DNA form, the CDR3 reads TGTGCCAGCAGCGCTAGCGGGAGAGCAGGAACCTACGAGCAGTACTTC.

The V and J genes are TRBV13 and TRBJ1-1; D remains ambiguous. Germline lookup yields CDR1 PRHDT and CDR2 FYEKMQ (reference sequence). Trimming removed 5 bases at V and 0 bases at J, with 4 bases between. The CDR3 contains 12 residues. The CDR3 coding sequence is TGTGCCAGCAGCCAGGTGAACACTGAAGCTTTCTTT. It specifies CASSQVNTEAFF.

The chain combines TRBV5-1 with TRBJ2-7; possibly TRBD1 for D (6 bases). The germline V gene has CDR1 SGHRS and CDR2 YFSETQ. This CDR3 has 14 amino acids. V lost 4 bases and J 0 bases, leaving 11 bases between the germline ends. CDR3 amino acids: CASSNSDSSYEQYF. The CDR3, as DNA: TGCGCCAGCAGCAACTCGGACAGCTCCTACGAGCAGTACTTC. Full variable domain (remainder filled in from reference TRBV5-1 and TRBJ2-7): KAGVTQTPRYLIKTRGQQVTLSCSPISGHRSVSWYQQTPGQGLQFLFEYFSETQRNKGNFPGRFSGRQFSNSRSEMNVSTLELGDSALYLCASSNSDSSYEQYFGPGTRLTVT.

Concerning this clone: This sample also contains other DNA sequences that code for the same CDR3. This sequence joins TRBV9 and TRBJ2-1; D is tentatively TRBD1 or TRBD2 (5 bases each). The CDR3 contains 15 residues. The V end was cut by 0 bases, the J end by 4 bases, with 11 bases between. The germline V gene encodes CDR1 SGDLS and CDR2 YYNGEE. CDR3 amino acids: CASSVDGTTYNEQFF. As DNA, the CDR3 is TGTGCCAGCAGCGTAGACGGGACGACTTACAATGAGCAGTTCTTC.

The rearrangement joins TRBV15 to TRBJ2-7; TRBD1 matches at 7 bases. Germline loops: CDR1 LNHNV, CDR2 YYDKDF (reference sequence). The V and J ends lost 8 bases and 0 bases, in that order; junction bases with no gene match: 13. There are 16 residues in the CDR3. CDR3: CATYGPGTASSYEQYF. The DNA for the CDR3 is TGTGCCACCTACGGACCCGGGACAGCGAGCTCCTACGAGCAGTACTTC.

This chain connects TRBV7-2 to TRBJ2-3, with 7 bases matching TRBD2. CDR1 is SGHTA, CDR2 FQGNSA, per germline. Trimming removed 4 bases from V and 1 base from J; junction bases left unmatched: 2. This CDR3 spans 14 amino acids. CDR3 sequence reads: CASSWAGGTDTQYF. CDR3 DNA: TGTGCCAGCAGCTGGGCGGGAGGCACAGATACGCAGTATTTT.

The chain employs TRBV13 and TRBJ1-1, with D hard to call. The CDR3 runs to 12 residues. The ends were cut back, 4 bases at V and 5 bases at J, with 8 bases in the middle. CDR1 is PRHDT and CDR2 is FYEKMQ in the germline V gene (reference sequence). CDR3 bases: TGTGCCAGCAGCTCCGAAGGGACTGAAGCTTTCTTT. Protein product: CASSSEGTEAFF.

CDR3 nucleotide sequence: TGTGCCAGCATGAACACACGCGTCTATGGCTACACCTTC. Translating it yields CASMNTRVYGYTF. The V call is TRBV5-6, the J call TRBJ1-2; D is ambiguous. The CDR3 runs to 13 residues. The V gene lost 6 bases and the J gene lost 4 bases, with 13 bases spanning the gap. The germline V gene has CDR1 SGHDT and CDR2 YYEEEE.

CDR3 DNA sequence: TGTGCCAGCAGCGTCCTAGCGGGAGGGCCCCATTCCAACACCGGGGAGCTGTTTTTT. Encoded protein: CASSVLAGGPHSNTGELFF. V and J are TRBV9 and TRBJ2-2; 12 bases map to TRBD2. Looked up from germline, CDR1 is SGDLS and CDR2 is YYNGEE. The CDR3 is 19 residues long. V was pared by 2 bases and J by 2 bases, with 10 bases of the junction left unmatched. Based on the CDR3 plus reference TRBV9 and TRBJ2-2, the full variable domain is DSGVTQTPKHLITATGQRVTLRCSPRSGDLSVYWYQQSLDQGLQFLIQYYNGEERAKGNILERFSAQQFPDLHSELNLSSLELGDSALYFCASSVLAGGPHSNTGELFFGEGSRLTVL.

V is TRBV13 and J is TRBJ2-7; D uncertain. Looked up from germline, CDR1 is PRHDT and CDR2 is FYEKMQ (reference sequence). The CDR3 is made up of 13 amino acids. Trimming pared 0 bases from V and 6 bases from J, leaving 9 bases between. CDR3 DNA: TGTGCCAGCAGCTTAGGGTTAAAGGGCGAGCAGTACTTC. Translating gives CASSLGLKGEQYF. The full variable domain, in which reference TRBV13 and TRBJ2-7 provide the parts outside the CDR3, is AAGVIQSPRHLIKEKRETATLKCYPIPRHDTVYWYQQGPGQDPQFLISFYEKMQSDKGSIPDRFSAQQFSDYHSELNMSSLELGDSALYFCASSLGLKGEQYFGPGTRLTVT.

The chain links TRBV27 to TRBJ2-4, with D perhaps given as TRBD1 or TRBD2 (5 bases each). The CDR3 sequence is 17 residues long. Germline CDR1 and CDR2: MNHEY and SMNVEV (reference sequence). V gave up 4 bases and J gave up 6 bases, with 22 bases separating them. Written as DNA, the CDR3 is TGTGCCAGCAGTTATATCCGCGCAGGGATAGGAGGAAACATTCAGTACTTC. It translates to CASSYIRAGIGGNIQYF.

V is TRBV7-9 and J is TRBJ1-2, with D possibly TRBD1 on 5 matching bases. CDR3 size: 15 residues. Germline CDR1 reads SEHNR; CDR2 reads FQNEAQ (reference sequence). The ends were cut back, 5 bases at V and 0 bases at J, with 13 bases in the middle. As DNA, the CDR3 is TGTGCCAGCAGCCTAAAGACAGTCTCTAACTATGGCTACACCTTC. It encodes CASSLKTVSNYGYTF.

The CDR3 is CASSWGGTQYF. CDR3 coding DNA: TGTGCCAGCAGCTGGGGGGGGACCCAGTACTTC. J is TRBJ2-5 and V is TRBV11-2, with TRBD2 identical over 7 bases. CDR3 length: 11 amino acids. The germline V gene has CDR1 SGHAT and CDR2 FQNNGV. The ends lost 4 bases at V and 7 bases at J; junction bases unmatched: 0.

The rearrangement uses TRBV28 and TRBJ2-7, with 7 bases identical to TRBD2. CDR3 size: 14 residues. Looked up from germline, CDR1 is MDHEN and CDR2 is SYDVKM. The V gene end was trimmed by 3 bases and the J gene end by 4 bases; junction bases not matched to a gene: 6. The CDR3 DNA is TGTGCCAGCAGTTTTGGGGCTAGCGGATACGAGCAGTACTTC. As protein: CASSFGASGYEQYF.

This chain links TRBV5-4 with TRBJ2-2; 8 bases fit TRBD1. After removal of 3 bases from V and 9 bases from J, the junction contained 4 bases not matched to a gene. The CDR3 spans 13 residues. The V gene's germline CDR1 is SGHNT and CDR2 YYREEE (reference sequence). The CDR3 DNA reads TGTGCCAGCAGCTGGGACAGGTCCCGGGAGCTGTTTTTT. Its protein product is CASSWDRSRELFF.

The rearrangement links TRBV13 to TRBJ2-2, with 9 nucleotides matching TRBD1. J lost 5 bases, V lost 6 bases, and 4 bases had no gene match. CDR3 length equals 14 residues. Germline V gene sequence: CDR1 PRHDT, CDR2 FYEKMQ (reference sequence). The CDR3 DNA is TGTGCCAGCAGACAGGGGGCGCATACCGGGGAGCTGTTTTTT. Translation: CASRQGAHTGELFF.

V gene TRBV2 combines with J gene TRBJ1-2; D unclear. Germline CDR1 reads SNHLY; CDR2 reads FYNNEI. V was cut by 4 bases and J by 4 bases, with 10 bases left in between. The CDR3 is 13 residues long. The CDR3 DNA sequence: TGTGCCAGCAGTGGGGCCATTTCCTATGGCTACACCTTC. Its protein product is CASSGAISYGYTF.